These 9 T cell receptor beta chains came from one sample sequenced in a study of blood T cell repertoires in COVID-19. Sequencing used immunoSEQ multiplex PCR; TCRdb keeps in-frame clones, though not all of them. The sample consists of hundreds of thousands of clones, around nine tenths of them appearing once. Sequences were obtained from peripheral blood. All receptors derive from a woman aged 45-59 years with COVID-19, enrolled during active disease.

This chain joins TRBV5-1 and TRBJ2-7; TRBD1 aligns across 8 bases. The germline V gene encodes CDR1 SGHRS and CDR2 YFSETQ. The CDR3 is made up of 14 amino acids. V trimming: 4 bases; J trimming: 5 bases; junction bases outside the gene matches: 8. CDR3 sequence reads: CASSIGQGEDEQYF. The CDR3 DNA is TGCGCCAGCAGCATAGGACAGGGAGAGGACGAGCAGTACTTC.

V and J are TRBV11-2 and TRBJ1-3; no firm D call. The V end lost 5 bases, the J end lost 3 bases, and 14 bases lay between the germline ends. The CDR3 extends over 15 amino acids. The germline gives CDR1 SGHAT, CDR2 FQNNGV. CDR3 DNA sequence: TGTGCCAGCAGCCCCGAGGGTGTACTTGGAAACACCATATATTTT. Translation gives CASSPEGVLGNTIYF.

CDR3 bases: TGTGCCAGCACCTTCCAGGGGGCGGAAGGCTACACCTTC. Translating it yields CASTFQGAEGYTF. This chain connects TRBV12-3 or TRBV12-4 to TRBJ1-2; 8 bases map to TRBD1. This CDR3 contains 13 residues. The ends lost 7 bases at V and 8 bases at J; junction bases unmatched: 9.

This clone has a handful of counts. The CDR3: CAISEGGLALLLTGELFF. For the CDR3, the DNA is TGTGCCATCAGTGAGGGGGGACTGGCGCTATTGTTGACCGGGGAGCTGTTTTTT. The chain combines TRBV10-3 with TRBJ2-2; a possible D gene is TRBD2 (6 bases). Deletions cut 2 bases from V and 5 bases from J, with 21 bases between. CDR1 and CDR2 (germline): ENHRY, SYGVKD. The CDR3 consists of 18 residues.

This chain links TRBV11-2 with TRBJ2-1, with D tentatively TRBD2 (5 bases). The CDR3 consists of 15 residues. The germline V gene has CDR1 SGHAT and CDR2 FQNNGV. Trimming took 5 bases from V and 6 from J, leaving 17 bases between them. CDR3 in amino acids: CASSPRLAKSNEQFF. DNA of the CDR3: TGTGCCAGCAGCCCCCGCCTAGCCAAAAGCAATGAGCAGTTCTTC.

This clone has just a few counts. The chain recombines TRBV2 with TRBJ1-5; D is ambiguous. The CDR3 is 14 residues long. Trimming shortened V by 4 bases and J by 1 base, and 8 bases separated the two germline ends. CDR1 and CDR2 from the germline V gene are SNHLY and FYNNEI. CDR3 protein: CASSGGESNQPQHF. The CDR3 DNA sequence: TGTGCCAGCAGTGGCGGGGAAAGCAATCAGCCCCAGCATTTT.

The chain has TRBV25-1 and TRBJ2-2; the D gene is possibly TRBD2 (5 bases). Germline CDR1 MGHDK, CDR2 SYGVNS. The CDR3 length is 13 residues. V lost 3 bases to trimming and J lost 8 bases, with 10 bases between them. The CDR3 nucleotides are TGTGCCAGCAGTGATCTAGCAGGAGGGGAGCTGTTTTTT. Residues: CASSDLAGGELFF.

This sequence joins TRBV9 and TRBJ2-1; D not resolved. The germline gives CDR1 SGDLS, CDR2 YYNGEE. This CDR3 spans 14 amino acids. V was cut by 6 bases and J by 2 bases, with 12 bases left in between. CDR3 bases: TGTGCCAGCACCCGCACTACCACCTACAATGAGCAGTTCTTC. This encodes CASTRTTTYNEQFF.

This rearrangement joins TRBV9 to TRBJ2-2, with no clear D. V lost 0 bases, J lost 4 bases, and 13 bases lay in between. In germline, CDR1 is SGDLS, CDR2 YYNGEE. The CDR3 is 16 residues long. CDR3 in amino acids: CASSVGGTPSTGELFF. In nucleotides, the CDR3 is TGTGCCAGCAGCGTAGGAGGAACACCCTCCACCGGGGAGCTGTTTTTT.